The present T cell receptor beta chain was sequenced within a study of identical twins. Study observations and caveats: For zero-insertion analyses, partial confounding could come from invariant MAIT and iNKT cells. While abundant cord blood beta clonotypes carried fewer insertions, memory repertoires showed no such pattern.

Notes on this clonotype: Antigen: not known.

Every sampled donor was Caucasian and healthy. TCRdb reprocessed the 5' RACE reads with MiXCR, giving one entry per CDR3 protein. Among around 1.7 million distinct CDR3 sequences listed, more than 30% were seen once. Sequenced: cord blood. The sequence was obtained from a newborn girl in good health.

The CDR3 DNA reads as TGTGCCAGCAGTGACCCGGGACGGTACTCTGGAAACACCATATATTTT. It specifies CASSDPGRYSGNTIYF. This chain joins TRBV25-1 and TRBJ1-3; D possibly corresponds to TRBD1 (5 bases). The CDR3 sequence is 16 residues long. In germline, CDR1 is MGHDK, CDR2 SYGVNS. The ends were cut back, 3 bases at V and 0 bases at J, with 12 bases in the middle.